The entry below gives a single T cell receptor beta chain sequence along with its context. Its antigen is still unknown. Input was roughly 616 ng to 6,500 ng of genomic DNA from tumor or blood. The protocol was immunoSEQ multiplex PCR, while the TCRdb copy is restricted to in-frame clones and leaves out a portion. The sample carries approximately 19,000 clones, roughly 80% recorded once. This entry is derived from a study of T cells in tumors after PD-1 blockade. The overall study: Patients had no prior checkpoint blockade, systemic immunosuppressants, or anti-cancer therapy within 4 weeks. A subset received ongoing vismodegib 150 mg daily alongside anti-PD-1 therapy.

General study findings and limits: Some novel exhausted tumor clones appeared in pre-treatment blood, suggesting peripheral recruitment.

This receptor was obtained from a human donor with advanced basal cell or squamous cell carcinoma (not recorded which). The sample was PBMCs, taken after anti-PD-1 therapy.

The CDR3, as DNA: TGCAGCGTCACCGGGACTAGCGGACCTCAGGAGCAGTTCTTC. This gives the protein CSVTGTSGPQEQFF. The chain uses TRBV29-1 and TRBJ2-1; 11 bases fit TRBD2. CDR1 is SQVTM, CDR2 ANQGSEA, per germline. The CDR3 has 14 amino acids. The V segment lost 6 bases and the J segment 10 bases; nucleotides outside the gene matches: 11.